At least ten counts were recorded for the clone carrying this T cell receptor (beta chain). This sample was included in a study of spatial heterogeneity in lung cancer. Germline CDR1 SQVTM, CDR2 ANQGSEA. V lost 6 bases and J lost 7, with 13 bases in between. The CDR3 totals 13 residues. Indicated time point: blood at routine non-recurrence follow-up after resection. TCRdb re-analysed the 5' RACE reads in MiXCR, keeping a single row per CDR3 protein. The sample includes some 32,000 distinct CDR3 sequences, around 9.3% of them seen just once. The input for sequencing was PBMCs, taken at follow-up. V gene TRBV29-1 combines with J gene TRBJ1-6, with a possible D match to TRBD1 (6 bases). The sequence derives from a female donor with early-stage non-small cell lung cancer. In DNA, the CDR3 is TGCAGCGTGAGGACAGAAGCCAATTCACCCCTCCACTTT. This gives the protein CSVRTEANSPLHF.